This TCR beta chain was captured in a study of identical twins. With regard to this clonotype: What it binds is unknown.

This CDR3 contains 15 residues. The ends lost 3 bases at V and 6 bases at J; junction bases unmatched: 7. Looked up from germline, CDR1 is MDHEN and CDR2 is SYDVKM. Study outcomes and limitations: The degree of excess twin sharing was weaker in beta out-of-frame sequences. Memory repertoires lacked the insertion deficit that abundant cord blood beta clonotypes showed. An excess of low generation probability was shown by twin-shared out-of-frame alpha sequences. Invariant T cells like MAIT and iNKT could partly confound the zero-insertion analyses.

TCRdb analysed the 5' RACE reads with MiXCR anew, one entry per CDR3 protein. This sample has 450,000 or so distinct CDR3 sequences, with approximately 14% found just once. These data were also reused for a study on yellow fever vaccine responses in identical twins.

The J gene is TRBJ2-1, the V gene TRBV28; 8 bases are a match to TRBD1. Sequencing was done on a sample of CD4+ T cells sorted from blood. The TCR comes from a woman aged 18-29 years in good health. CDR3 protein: CASSFVQGALNEQFF. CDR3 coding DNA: TGTGCCAGCAGTTTCGTCCAGGGGGCCCTCAATGAGCAGTTCTTC. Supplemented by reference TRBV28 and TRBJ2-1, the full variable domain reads DVKVTQSSRYLVKRTGEKVFLECVQDMDHENMFWYRQDPGLGLRLIYFSYDVKMKEKGDIPEGYSVSREKKERFSLILESASTNQTSMYLCASSFVQGALNEQFFGPGTRLTVL.